This TCR beta chain came from a study of T cell clonotyping in hematopoietic cell transplantation (TCRdb year 2021). For the wider study: Recipient samples taken before transplant were obtained following cytoreduction. In the study, over a hundred blood samples were gathered from roughly 40 consecutive transplant recipients and their related donors. Recruitment of patients ran from late 2015 to early 2017, and follow-up continued until late 2020 or until death. What the authors observed across the whole study: The sample size was limited, and CD4 and CD8 repertoire contributions could not be separated because cells were not sorted. Overlap with donor repertoires was found for only a small fraction of recipient repertoires, with over 95% found to appear de novo at the given depth. A decrease in recipient TCR diversity was observed after transplant, and a progressive increase in pathologically expanded clonotypes was seen from day 30 to day 180. Inverse Simpson Index values from donors and from recipients before transplant predicted broader TCR repertoire diversity after transplant.

The time point label corresponds to: recipient sample about 28 days before transplant, after cytoreduction. Recipient blood was collected about 28 days before transplant and at days 30, 100 and 180 after transplant. Using Nuclei Lysis Solution, genomic DNA was extracted from unfractionated peripheral blood mononuclear cells that were either fresh or cryopreserved. In regard to this clone: This receptor's antigen is unknown. Within one base of it there is no much larger clone, and no base qualities were kept.

TCR beta CDR3 regions were amplified from genomic DNA with the immunoSEQ assay, a bias-controlled multiplex PCR using V- and J-specific primers. A proprietary barcode and Illumina adapter sequences were added to the CDR3 amplicons in a second PCR step. CDR3 libraries were sequenced on an Illumina MiSeq instrument. On the study's bioinformatics: immunoSEQ Analyzer 3.0 was used for export and quality control, with R Bioconductor and Immunarch used for downstream analyses. Only productive rearrangements within the normalized downsampled data set were used in the calculation of repertoire metrics. Clonotypes larger than 5 templates in the normalized cohort were defined as pathologically expanded. The Inverse Simpson Index was used to measure repertoire diversity. To capture all clonotypes, CMV-specificity analyses were performed on the non-normalized data set. TCRdb's version of the immuneACCESS table is confined to in-frame rearrangements and falls short of the full clone set. An unresolved V gene accounts for under half of the shortfall where checked; the remainder is of unknown origin. V, J and clone size are those of that table, while D and trimming were read from the DNA. In all, the sample holds more than 20,000 clones, and 84% of those were seen once. Of the sample, approximately 24% is held by the ten largest clones.

The CDR3 numbers 20 residues from cysteine through phenylalanine. The sequence is cut down to CDR3 DNA, 60 bases in frame from base 1. Germline trimming amounts to 3 bases on V and 1 base on J, with 13 as the count of junction bases outside the gene matches. CDR1 and CDR2, looked up from the germline V gene, are SGHRS and YFSETQ. The rearrangement combines TRBV5-1 with TRBJ2-2, with 12 bases matching TRBD2. The source is a woman aged 55-70 years with acute myeloid leukemia. Some clones in this sample may be carry-over from other donors' samples. Source: peripheral blood mononuclear cells, taken before stem cell transplant. The CDR3 has the sequence CASSSTGLAGWGGNTGELFF. The DNA sequence is given as TGCGCCAGCAGCTCTACCGGACTAGCGGGATGGGGGGGGAACACCGGGGAGCTGTTTTTT.